One sample yielded the 9 T cell receptor beta chains listed below, sequenced in a study of shared clonotypes between healthy human individuals. Data came from immunoSEQ multiplex PCR; TCRdb stores just in-frame clones and leaves some out. The sample has a few million clones; roughly nine tenths are singletons. Sequenced input: naive CD4+ T cells sorted from blood. Specified subset: CD45RA+ positively selected. These receptors originate from a man between 18 and 35 years old in good health.

This chain links TRBV5-1 with TRBJ2-2, with 9 bases that match TRBD1. This CDR3 is built from 17 residues. Germline V gives CDR1 SGHRS, CDR2 YFSETQ. V lost 4 bases and J lost 4; bases outside the gene matches: 11. CDR3 coding DNA: TGCGCCAGCAGCAACCAAGGACAGGGGTCCCCCACCGGGGAGCTGTTTTTT. Its protein is CASSNQGQGSPTGELFF.

The rearrangement uses TRBV5-1 and TRBJ2-7; the D gene could be TRBD1 or TRBD2 (5 bases each). The V end was cut by 1 base, the J end by 9 bases, with 14 bases between. The CDR3 extends over 13 amino acids. CDR1 is SGHRS, CDR2 YFSETQ, per germline. This CDR3 is CASSLLQGGGQYF. The CDR3 DNA is TGCGCCAGCAGCTTGCTGCAGGGTGGAGGGCAGTACTTC.

This rearrangement joins TRBV28 to TRBJ2-1; 13 positions match TRBD2. V shed 6 bases and J 9 bases; nucleotides not matched to a gene: 14. The CDR3 is 17 residues long. Germline V CDR1 and CDR2: MDHEN, SYDVKM. Written as DNA, the CDR3 is TGTGCCAGCAGAAATCCCCCCGGGACTAGCGGGGTTCTTGAGCAGTTCTTC. Amino acid sequence: CASRNPPGTSGVLEQFF.

The gene calls are TRBV7-2 and TRBJ1-1; D uncertain. The CDR3 totals 15 residues. CDR1 SGHTA and CDR2 FQGNSA come from the germline V gene. Trimming shortened V by 1 base and J by 0 bases, and 9 bases separated the two germline ends. The CDR3 DNA reads as TGTGCCAGCAGCTTAGTGTGGAACGTGAACACTGAAGCTTTCTTT. Its translation: CASSLVWNVNTEAFF.

The genes are TRBV7-9 and TRBJ2-3, with D possibly being TRBD2 (5 bases). CDR3 size: 15 residues. Germline CDR1 and CDR2: SEHNR and FQNEAQ (reference sequence). Trimming left V 5 bases short and J 2 bases short, with 14 bases between. The DNA for the CDR3 is TGTGCCAGCAGCAGGACTCAGTGGGCCACAGATACGCAGTATTTT. It yields the protein CASSRTQWATDTQYF. Full variable domain (outside the CDR3, taken from reference TRBV7-9 and TRBJ2-3): DTGVSQNPRHKITKRGQNVTFRCDPISEHNRLYWYRQTLGQGPEFLTYFQNEAQLEKSRLLSDRFSAERPKGSFSTLEIQRTEQGDSAMYLCASSRTQWATDTQYFGPGTRLTVL.

V and J are TRBV7-2 and TRBJ1-2, with D unresolved. Trimming shortened V by 0 bases and J by 0 bases, and 5 bases separated the two germline ends. The germline V gene has CDR1 SGHTA and CDR2 FQGNSA. This CDR3 contains 14 residues. CDR3 protein: CASSLAHSNYGYTF. As DNA, the CDR3 is TGTGCCAGCAGCTTAGCGCATTCTAACTATGGCTACACCTTC.

The J gene is TRBJ1-3, the V gene TRBV5-4; D call uncertain. Germline CDR1 SGHNT, CDR2 YYREEE (reference sequence). Trimming left V 0 bases short and J 8 bases short, with 12 bases between. The CDR3 has 14 residues. For the CDR3, the DNA is TGTGCCAGCAGCTTGGAGACCTTCATCGACACCATATATTTT. Protein product: CASSLETFIDTIYF.

The chain carries TRBV7-2 and TRBJ1-2; D gene ambiguous. The V gene lost 3 bases and the J gene lost 1 base, with 9 bases spanning the gap. The CDR3 consists of 14 residues. Germline V gene lookup returns CDR1 SGHTA and CDR2 FQGNSA. The chain's CDR3 is CASSFLGLNYGYTF. CDR3 in DNA: TGTGCCAGCAGCTTTCTAGGCCTTAACTATGGCTACACCTTC.

This clone was recorded once. The chain links TRBV7-8 to TRBJ2-3, with TRBD2 matching over 11 bases. This CDR3 has 17 amino acids. J was trimmed by 3 bases and V by 5 bases; bases with no gene match: 10. The germline CDR1 and CDR2 sequences are SGHVS and FQNEAQ. Here the CDR3 DNA reads TGTGCCAGCAGCGTTAGCGGGAGGGGCACACGAACAGATACGCAGTATTTT. Translated: CASSVSGRGTRTDTQYF.